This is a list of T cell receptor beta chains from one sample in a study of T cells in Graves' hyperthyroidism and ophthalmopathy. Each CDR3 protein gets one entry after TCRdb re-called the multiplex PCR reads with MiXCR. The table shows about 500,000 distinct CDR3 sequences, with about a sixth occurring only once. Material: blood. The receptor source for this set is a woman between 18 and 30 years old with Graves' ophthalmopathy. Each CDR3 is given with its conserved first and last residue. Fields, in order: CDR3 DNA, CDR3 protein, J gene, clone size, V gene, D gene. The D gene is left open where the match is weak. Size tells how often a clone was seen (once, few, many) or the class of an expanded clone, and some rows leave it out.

cdr3_nt: TGTGCCAGCAGCTTTACAGGGACGAGATATGGCTACACCTTC
cdr3_aa: CASSFTGTRYGYTF
j_call: TRBJ1-2
clone_size: few
v_call: TRBV5-6
d_call: NA

cdr3_nt: TGTGCCAGCAGCCCCAACTGGGACAGCTACGAGCAGTACTTC
cdr3_aa: CASSPNWDSYEQYF
j_call: TRBJ2-7
clone_size: many
v_call: TRBV7-3
d_call: TRBD1

cdr3_nt: TGCAGTGCTAGAGATTCACTAGCGGGAGGGCCCCGCTCCTACGAGCAGTACTTC
cdr3_aa: CSARDSLAGGPRSYEQYF
j_call: TRBJ2-7
clone_size: many
v_call: TRBV20-1
d_call: TRBD2

cdr3_nt: TGTGCCAGCAGCTCATCCGGGACCAAAAACATTCAGTACTTC
cdr3_aa: CASSSSGTKNIQYF
j_call: TRBJ2-4
clone_size: many
v_call: TRBV7-2
d_call: NA

cdr3_nt: TGTGCCAGCAGGTCGATTCAAACAGGGGTAGAATCCGAGCAGTACTTC
cdr3_aa: CASRSIQTGVESEQYF
j_call: TRBJ2-7
clone_size: many
v_call: TRBV28
d_call: TRBD1

cdr3_nt: TGTGCCAGCTCACCATCGGGACAGGGAGGTGAAAAACTGTTTTTT
cdr3_aa: CASSPSGQGGEKLFF
j_call: TRBJ1-4
clone_size: many
v_call: TRBV18
d_call: TRBD1

cdr3_nt: TGTGCCAGTAGTAGGCCAACTAGCAGCGGGGAGCTGTTTTTT
cdr3_aa: CASSRPTSSGELFF
j_call: TRBJ2-2
clone_size: few
v_call: TRBV19
d_call: NA

cdr3_nt: TGTGCCTGGAGGCGACAGGTGACTAATGAAAAACTGTTTTTT
cdr3_aa: CAWRRQVTNEKLFF
j_call: TRBJ1-4
clone_size: many
v_call: TRBV30
d_call: NA

cdr3_nt: TGTGCCAGCAGCCGGTTAACAGGGGGCGATCAGCCCCAGCATTTT
cdr3_aa: CASSRLTGGDQPQHF
j_call: TRBJ1-5
clone_size: many
v_call: TRBV7-2
d_call: TRBD1

cdr3_nt: TGCAGTGCTAGGGGACTAGCGAACTCCTACGAGCAGTACTTC
cdr3_aa: CSARGLANSYEQYF
j_call: TRBJ2-7
clone_size: NA
v_call: TRBV20-1
d_call: TRBD2

cdr3_nt: TGTGCCAGCAGCTTGGGGCATTCAACCTCCTACAATGAGCAGTTCTTC
cdr3_aa: CASSLGHSTSYNEQFF
j_call: TRBJ2-1
clone_size: many
v_call: TRBV11-3
d_call: NA

cdr3_nt: TGCGCCAGCAGCTATAGGACAGGGGTGAATGAGCAGTTCTTC
cdr3_aa: CASSYRTGVNEQFF
j_call: TRBJ2-1
clone_size: NA
v_call: TRBV4-1
d_call: TRBD1

cdr3_nt: TGTGCCAGCAGACCTGGACAGGGCACAACCACTGAAGCTTTCTTT
cdr3_aa: CASRPGQGTTTEAFF
j_call: TRBJ1-1
clone_size: NA
v_call: TRBV6-1
d_call: TRBD1

cdr3_nt: TGTGCCAGCAGCTCACCGGGACAGGGCCTAGAGCAGTTCTTC
cdr3_aa: CASSSPGQGLEQFF
j_call: TRBJ2-1
clone_size: many
v_call: TRBV13
d_call: TRBD1

cdr3_nt: TGTGCCAGCAGCTTAAACAGGGTGATATTCCAGCCCCAGCATTTT
cdr3_aa: CASSLNRVIFQPQHF
j_call: TRBJ1-5
clone_size: many
v_call: TRBV7-8
d_call: NA

cdr3_nt: TGTGCCAGCAACGCCGGATGGGGAACTGAAGCTTTCTTT
cdr3_aa: CASNAGWGTEAFF
j_call: TRBJ1-1
clone_size: many
v_call: TRBV6-1
d_call: NA

cdr3_nt: TGTGCCAGCCAAATGGAGCGGGACACTGAAGTTTTCTTT
cdr3_aa: CASQMERDTEVFF
j_call: TRBJ1-1
clone_size: NA
v_call: TRBV7-2
d_call: NA

cdr3_nt: TGTGCCAGCAGTCCAATCGGGACTACCAACAATGAGCAGTTCTTC
cdr3_aa: CASSPIGTTNNEQFF
j_call: TRBJ2-1
clone_size: few
v_call: TRBV28
d_call: TRBD2

cdr3_nt: TGTGCCAGCAGTTTGGCCTCTGGAGGCTACACCTTC
cdr3_aa: CASSLASGGYTF
j_call: TRBJ1-2
clone_size: many
v_call: TRBV28
d_call: NA

cdr3_nt: TGCGCCAGCAGCTTGGAACCGCGGGGGGCCTTAGCCAAAAACATTCAGTACTTC
cdr3_aa: CASSLEPRGALAKNIQYF
j_call: TRBJ2-4
clone_size: NA
v_call: TRBV5-1
d_call: TRBD2

cdr3_nt: TGTGCCAGCAGCCAGGGACTCCGCTCCTACAATGAGCAGTTCTTC
cdr3_aa: CASSQGLRSYNEQFF
j_call: TRBJ2-1
clone_size: NA
v_call: TRBV6-1
d_call: NA

cdr3_nt: TGTGCCAGCGGTCGGGACAGGGGTGAAGCTTTCTTT
cdr3_aa: CASGRDRGEAFF
j_call: TRBJ1-1
clone_size: few
v_call: TRBV27
d_call: TRBD1

cdr3_nt: TGTGCCAGCAGCTTAGGGGACAGGGGGTTTTCCTACGAGCAGTACTTC
cdr3_aa: CASSLGDRGFSYEQYF
j_call: TRBJ2-7
clone_size: few
v_call: TRBV7-9
d_call: TRBD1

cdr3_nt: TGTGCCATCAGGAGGAGTGAGGGGAACACTGAAGCTTTCTTT
cdr3_aa: CAIRRSEGNTEAFF
j_call: TRBJ1-1
clone_size: few
v_call: TRBV10-3
d_call: NA

cdr3_nt: TGTGCCAGCAGCATCCAGGGGTCCCAAGAGACCCAGTACTTC
cdr3_aa: CASSIQGSQETQYF
j_call: TRBJ2-5
clone_size: few
v_call: TRBV9
d_call: NA

cdr3_nt: TGTGCCAGCAGTGACGGGAATAGCAATCAGCCCCAGCATTTT
cdr3_aa: CASSDGNSNQPQHF
j_call: TRBJ1-5
clone_size: many
v_call: TRBV6-1
d_call: NA

cdr3_nt: TGTGCCAGCAGCTTGGGTCCCACCGGGGGTAATTCACCCCTCCACTTT
cdr3_aa: CASSLGPTGGNSPLHF
j_call: TRBJ1-6
clone_size: many
v_call: TRBV5-5
d_call: NA

cdr3_nt: TGTGCCAGCAGTTACGGAGTCTCTGGGGCCAACGTCCTGACTTTC
cdr3_aa: CASSYGVSGANVLTF
j_call: TRBJ2-6
clone_size: NA
v_call: TRBV7-2
d_call: NA

cdr3_nt: TGTGCCAGCAGCCAAGATCGAAGTAATTCACCCCTCCACTTT
cdr3_aa: CASSQDRSNSPLHF
j_call: TRBJ1-6
clone_size: many
v_call: TRBV3-1
d_call: NA

cdr3_nt: TGTGCCAGCAGTGCCCCGGGGACAGGGGGCTACGAGCAGTACTTC
cdr3_aa: CASSAPGTGGYEQYF
j_call: TRBJ2-7
clone_size: many
v_call: TRBV6-1
d_call: TRBD1

cdr3_nt: TGCAGTGCTAGAGGGTCGGTAGATACGCAGTATTTT
cdr3_aa: CSARGSVDTQYF
j_call: TRBJ2-3
clone_size: many
v_call: TRBV20-1
d_call: NA

cdr3_nt: TGTGCCATCAGCCGGGACGTACGAAATGAGCAGTTCTTC
cdr3_aa: CAISRDVRNEQFF
j_call: TRBJ2-1
clone_size: few
v_call: TRBV10-3
d_call: NA

cdr3_nt: TGTGCCAGCAGCAACAAATACCCGCAGACCCTCGGGGAGACCCAGTACTTC
cdr3_aa: CASSNKYPQTLGETQYF
j_call: TRBJ2-5
clone_size: NA
v_call: TRBV13
d_call: NA

cdr3_nt: TGTGCCAGCAGTCCAACAGGGGGTCGGGCTTTCTTT
cdr3_aa: CASSPTGGRAFF
j_call: TRBJ1-1
clone_size: many
v_call: TRBV28
d_call: TRBD1

cdr3_nt: TGTGCCAGCAGTTTAGGACGCCACAATGAGCAGTTCTTC
cdr3_aa: CASSLGRHNEQFF
j_call: TRBJ2-1
clone_size: many
v_call: TRBV6-2/TRBV6-3
d_call: NA

cdr3_nt: TGTGCCAGCAGCCAAGATGGGAGCTCTGGGGCCAACGTCCTGACTTTC
cdr3_aa: CASSQDGSSGANVLTF
j_call: TRBJ2-6
clone_size: many
v_call: TRBV3-1
d_call: NA

cdr3_nt: TGTGCCAGCAGCTCGGGGACAGGCACTTCCTACGAGCAGTACTTC
cdr3_aa: CASSSGTGTSYEQYF
j_call: TRBJ2-7
clone_size: many
v_call: TRBV28
d_call: TRBD1

cdr3_nt: TGTGCCAGCAGCAGGGGACAGGAAACCTACGAGCAGTACTTC
cdr3_aa: CASSRGQETYEQYF
j_call: TRBJ2-7
clone_size: many
v_call: TRBV7-2
d_call: TRBD1

cdr3_nt: TGTGCCAGCAGCATAGAGACAGGGGCGATTCCCTTCGAGCAGTACTTC
cdr3_aa: CASSIETGAIPFEQYF
j_call: TRBJ2-7
clone_size: NA
v_call: TRBV13
d_call: TRBD1

cdr3_nt: TGTGCCAGCAGTCCAGGGACTAGCAGACAAGAGACCCAGTACTTC
cdr3_aa: CASSPGTSRQETQYF
j_call: TRBJ2-5
clone_size: many
v_call: TRBV7-2
d_call: TRBD2

cdr3_nt: TGCGCCAGCAGTGACAGGGGAGGAAGTTCACCCCTCCACTTT
cdr3_aa: CASSDRGGSSPLHF
j_call: TRBJ1-6
clone_size: many
v_call: TRBV10-2
d_call: NA

cdr3_nt: TGTGCCAGCAGCTTAGACGGGGTCCAAGCTTTCTTT
cdr3_aa: CASSLDGVQAFF
j_call: TRBJ1-1
clone_size: many
v_call: TRBV11-2
d_call: NA

cdr3_nt: TGTGCCATCAGCGTCGAGGGATCTTCCTACGAGCAGTACTTC
cdr3_aa: CAISVEGSSYEQYF
j_call: TRBJ2-7
clone_size: many
v_call: TRBV10-3
d_call: NA

cdr3_nt: TGTGCCACCACGGACCGCTTTAATGGCTACACCTTC
cdr3_aa: CATTDRFNGYTF
j_call: TRBJ1-2
clone_size: NA
v_call: TRBV27
d_call: NA

cdr3_nt: TGTGCCAGCAGCTCCCCCGGGACAGGGGCCTACAATGAGCAGTTCTTC
cdr3_aa: CASSSPGTGAYNEQFF
j_call: TRBJ2-1
clone_size: few
v_call: TRBV5-4
d_call: TRBD1

cdr3_nt: TGCAGCATCCGGGACAGCTTGTTGGGCACTGAAGCTTTCTTT
cdr3_aa: CSIRDSLLGTEAFF
j_call: TRBJ1-1
clone_size: few
v_call: TRBV20-1
d_call: TRBD1

cdr3_nt: TGTGCCAGCAGCCAAGTTCCTCCTACAGGGACCTACCAAGAGACCCAGTACTTC
cdr3_aa: CASSQVPPTGTYQETQYF
j_call: TRBJ2-5
clone_size: many
v_call: TRBV3-1
d_call: NA

cdr3_nt: TGCAGTCTTGACGGGACTAGCGATAAGAATGAGCAGTTCTTC
cdr3_aa: CSLDGTSDKNEQFF
j_call: TRBJ2-1
clone_size: many
v_call: TRBV20-1
d_call: TRBD2

cdr3_nt: TGTGCCGCCCGGCCCCCAGACCTAGCCAAAAACATTCAGTACTTC
cdr3_aa: CAARPPDLAKNIQYF
j_call: TRBJ2-4
clone_size: few
v_call: TRBV24-1
d_call: NA

cdr3_nt: TGTGCCAGCAGTTTCCAAATCGGGGGACCGCGGGTACGCTACACCTTC
cdr3_aa: CASSFQIGGPRVRYTF
j_call: TRBJ1-2
clone_size: many
v_call: TRBV28
d_call: NA

cdr3_nt: TGTGCCAGCAGGGACTATGACGAGCAGTACTTC
cdr3_aa: CASRDYDEQYF
j_call: TRBJ2-7
clone_size: many
v_call: TRBV2
d_call: NA

cdr3_nt: TGTGCCGTCCCCCGGGGTACCACAGATACGCAGTATTTT
cdr3_aa: CAVPRGTTDTQYF
j_call: TRBJ2-3
clone_size: NA
v_call: TRBV10-3
d_call: NA

cdr3_nt: TGTGCCACCAGCAAGAACAGGGGAGAGTACACTGAAGCTTTCTTT
cdr3_aa: CATSKNRGEYTEAFF
j_call: TRBJ1-1
clone_size: few
v_call: TRBV15
d_call: TRBD1

cdr3_nt: TGTGCCAGCAGCGGAGGGCAATTAAACACCATATATTTT
cdr3_aa: CASSGGQLNTIYF
j_call: TRBJ1-3
clone_size: NA
v_call: TRBV28
d_call: NA

cdr3_nt: TGTGCCAGCAGAGACCGGGACAGAGACACAGATACGCAGTATTTT
cdr3_aa: CASRDRDRDTDTQYF
j_call: TRBJ2-3
clone_size: few
v_call: TRBV27
d_call: TRBD1

cdr3_nt: TGTGCCAGCAGCCTCCTTCGGCCCCAAGAGACCCAGTACTTC
cdr3_aa: CASSLLRPQETQYF
j_call: TRBJ2-5
clone_size: NA
v_call: TRBV3-1
d_call: NA

cdr3_nt: TGTGCCACCGCTACAGCTAACTATGGCTACACCTTC
cdr3_aa: CATATANYGYTF
j_call: TRBJ1-2
clone_size: NA
v_call: TRBV6-1
d_call: NA

cdr3_nt: TGTGCCAGTAGTATATGGACAGGGTCAGTCGATTTCCGCAATCAGCCCCAGCATTTT
cdr3_aa: CASSIWTGSVDFRNQPQHF
j_call: TRBJ1-5
clone_size: NA
v_call: TRBV19
d_call: TRBD1

cdr3_nt: TGTGCCAGCAGTGAAGCGGGACAGGGGTACACCGGGGAGCTGTTTTTT
cdr3_aa: CASSEAGQGYTGELFF
j_call: TRBJ2-2
clone_size: many
v_call: TRBV2
d_call: TRBD1

cdr3_nt: TGTGCCAGCAGCTTAGGTCGTAGCGGGAAGGGTAACACCGGGGAGCTGTTTTTT
cdr3_aa: CASSLGRSGKGNTGELFF
j_call: TRBJ2-2
clone_size: few
v_call: TRBV7-6
d_call: TRBD2